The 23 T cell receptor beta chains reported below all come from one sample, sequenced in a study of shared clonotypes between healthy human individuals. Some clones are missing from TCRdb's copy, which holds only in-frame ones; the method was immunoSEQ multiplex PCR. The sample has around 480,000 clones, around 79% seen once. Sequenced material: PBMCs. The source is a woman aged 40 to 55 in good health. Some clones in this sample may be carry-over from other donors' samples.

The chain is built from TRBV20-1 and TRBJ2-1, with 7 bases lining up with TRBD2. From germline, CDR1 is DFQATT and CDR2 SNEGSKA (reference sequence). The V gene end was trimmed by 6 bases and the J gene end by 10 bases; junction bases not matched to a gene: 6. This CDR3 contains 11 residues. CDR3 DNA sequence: TGCAGTGCGGGAGGGCTAGCGGAGCAGTTCTTC. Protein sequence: CSAGGLAEQFF.

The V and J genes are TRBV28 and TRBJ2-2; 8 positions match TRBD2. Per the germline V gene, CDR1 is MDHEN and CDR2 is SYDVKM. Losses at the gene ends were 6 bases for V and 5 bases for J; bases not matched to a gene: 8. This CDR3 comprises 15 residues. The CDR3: CASSGAGVVTGELFF. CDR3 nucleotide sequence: TGTGCCAGCAGCGGAGCGGGAGTGGTTACCGGGGAGCTGTTTTTT.

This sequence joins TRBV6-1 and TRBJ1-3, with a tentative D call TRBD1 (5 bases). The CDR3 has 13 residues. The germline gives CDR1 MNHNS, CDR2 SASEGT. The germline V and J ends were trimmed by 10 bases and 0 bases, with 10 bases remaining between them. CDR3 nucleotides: TGTGCCATCCCGACAGACTCTGGAAACACCATATATTTT. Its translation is CAIPTDSGNTIYF.

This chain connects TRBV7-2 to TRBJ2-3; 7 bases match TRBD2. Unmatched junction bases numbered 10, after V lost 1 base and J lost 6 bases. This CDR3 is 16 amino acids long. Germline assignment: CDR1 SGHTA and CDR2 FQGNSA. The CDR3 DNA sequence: TGTGCCAGCAGCTTAGTTGGTGCGGCGGGGGTTGATACGCAGTATTTT. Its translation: CASSLVGAAGVDTQYF.

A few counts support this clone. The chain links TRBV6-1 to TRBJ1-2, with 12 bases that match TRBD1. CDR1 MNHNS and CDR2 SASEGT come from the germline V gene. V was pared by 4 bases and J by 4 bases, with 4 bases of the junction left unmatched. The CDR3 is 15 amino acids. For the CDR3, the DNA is TGTGCCAGCAGTGCGGGACAGGGGGCTCCCTATGGCTACACCTTC. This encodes CASSAGQGAPYGYTF.

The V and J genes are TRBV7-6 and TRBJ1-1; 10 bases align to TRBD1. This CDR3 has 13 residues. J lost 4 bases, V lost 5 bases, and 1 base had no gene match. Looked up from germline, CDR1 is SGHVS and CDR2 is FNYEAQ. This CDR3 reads CASSRQGATEAFF. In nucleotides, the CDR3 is TGTGCCAGCAGCCGACAGGGGGCCACTGAAGCTTTCTTT. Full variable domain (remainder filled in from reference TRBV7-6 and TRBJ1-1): GAGVSQSPRYKVTKRGQDVALRCDPISGHVSLYWYRQALGQGPEFLTYFNYEAQQDKSGLPNDRFSAERPEGSISTLTIQRTEQRDSAMYRCASSRQGATEAFFGQGTRLTVV.

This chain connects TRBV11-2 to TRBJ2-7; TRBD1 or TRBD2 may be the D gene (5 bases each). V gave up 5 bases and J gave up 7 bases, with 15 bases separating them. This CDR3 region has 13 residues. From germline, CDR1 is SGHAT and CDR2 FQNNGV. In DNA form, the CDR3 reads TGTGCCAGCAGCGTTATAGGGGCGGGTGAGCAGTACTTC. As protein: CASSVIGAGEQYF.

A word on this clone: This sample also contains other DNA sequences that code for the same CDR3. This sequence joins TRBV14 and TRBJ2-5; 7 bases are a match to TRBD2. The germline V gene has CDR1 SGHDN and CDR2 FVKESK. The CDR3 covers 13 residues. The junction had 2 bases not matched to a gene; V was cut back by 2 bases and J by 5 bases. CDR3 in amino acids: CASSQWGGETQYF. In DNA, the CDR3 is TGTGCCAGCAGCCAATGGGGGGGGGAGACCCAGTACTTC.

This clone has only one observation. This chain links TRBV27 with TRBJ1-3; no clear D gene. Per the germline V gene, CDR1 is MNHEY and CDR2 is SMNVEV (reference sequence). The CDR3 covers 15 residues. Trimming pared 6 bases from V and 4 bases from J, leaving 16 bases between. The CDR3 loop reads CASRGPGPAGNTIYF. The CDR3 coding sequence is TGTGCCAGCAGGGGTCCAGGACCTGCAGGAAACACCATATATTTT.

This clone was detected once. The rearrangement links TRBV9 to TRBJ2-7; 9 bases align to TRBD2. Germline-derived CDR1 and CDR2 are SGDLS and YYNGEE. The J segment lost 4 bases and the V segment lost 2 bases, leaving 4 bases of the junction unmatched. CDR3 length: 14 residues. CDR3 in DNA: TGTGCCAGCAGCGTTAGCGGGAGTAGGTACGAGCAGTACTTC. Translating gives CASSVSGSRYEQYF.

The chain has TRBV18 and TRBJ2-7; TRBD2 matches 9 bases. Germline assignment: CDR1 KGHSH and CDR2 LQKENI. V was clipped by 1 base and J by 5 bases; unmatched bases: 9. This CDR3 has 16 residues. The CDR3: CASSPRLGSGSHEQYF. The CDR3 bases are TGTGCCAGCTCACCACGCCTTGGTAGCGGGAGCCACGAGCAGTACTTC.

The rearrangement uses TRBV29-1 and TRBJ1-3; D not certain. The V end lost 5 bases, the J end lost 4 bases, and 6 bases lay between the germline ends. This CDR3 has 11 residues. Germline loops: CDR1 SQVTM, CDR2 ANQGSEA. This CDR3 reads CSVQRGNTIYF. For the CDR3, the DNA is TGCAGCGTTCAGAGGGGAAACACCATATATTTT.

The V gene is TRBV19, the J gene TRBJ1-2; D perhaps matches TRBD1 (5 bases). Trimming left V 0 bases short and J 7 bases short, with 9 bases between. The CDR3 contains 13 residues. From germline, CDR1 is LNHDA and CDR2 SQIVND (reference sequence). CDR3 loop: CASSIDRASGYTF. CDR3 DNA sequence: TGTGCCAGTAGTATAGACAGGGCCAGTGGCTACACCTTC.

Here the CDR3 DNA reads TGCGCCAGCAGCCAGAGACCGACCGGGACTAGCGGCCAGGATACGCAGTATTTT. As protein: CASSQRPTGTSGQDTQYF. V and J are TRBV4-3 and TRBJ2-3, with 11 bases lining up with TRBD2. CDR3 length equals 18 residues. Germline CDR1 LGHNA, CDR2 YSLEER. The junction had 14 bases not matched to a gene; V was cut back by 3 bases and J by 6 bases.

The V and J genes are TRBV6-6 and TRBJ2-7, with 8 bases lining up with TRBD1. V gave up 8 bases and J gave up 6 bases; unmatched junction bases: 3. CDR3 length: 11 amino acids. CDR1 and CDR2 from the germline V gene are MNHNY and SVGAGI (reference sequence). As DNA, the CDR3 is TGTGCCAGCGGACAGGGAATCGAGCAGTACTTC. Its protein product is CASGQGIEQYF.

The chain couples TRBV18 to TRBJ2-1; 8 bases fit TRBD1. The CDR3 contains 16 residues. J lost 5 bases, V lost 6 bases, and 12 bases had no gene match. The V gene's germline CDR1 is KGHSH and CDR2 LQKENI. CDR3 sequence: CASSPMQGATDNEQFF. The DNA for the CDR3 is TGTGCCAGCTCCCCGATGCAGGGGGCGACTGACAATGAGCAGTTCTTC.

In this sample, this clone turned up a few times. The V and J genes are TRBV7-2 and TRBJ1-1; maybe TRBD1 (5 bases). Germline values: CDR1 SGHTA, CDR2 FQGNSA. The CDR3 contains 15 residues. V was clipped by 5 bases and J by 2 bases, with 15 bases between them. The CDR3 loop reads CASSIKRDGNTEAFF. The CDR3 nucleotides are TGTGCCAGCAGCATAAAAAGGGACGGCAACACTGAAGCTTTCTTT.

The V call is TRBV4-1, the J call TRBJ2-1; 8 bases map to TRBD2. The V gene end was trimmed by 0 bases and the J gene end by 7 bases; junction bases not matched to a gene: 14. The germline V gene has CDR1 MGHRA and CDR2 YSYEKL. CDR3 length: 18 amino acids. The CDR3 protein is CASSQEAPIGAGENEQFF. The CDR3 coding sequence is TGCGCCAGCAGCCAAGAGGCCCCCATTGGAGCGGGAGAAAATGAGCAGTTCTTC.

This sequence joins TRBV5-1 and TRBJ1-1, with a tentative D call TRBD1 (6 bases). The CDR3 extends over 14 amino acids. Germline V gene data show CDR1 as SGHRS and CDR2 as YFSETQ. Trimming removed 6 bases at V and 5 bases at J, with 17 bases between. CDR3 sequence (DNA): TGCGCCAGCACCCAAACAGGGTCGAAGACTGAAGCTTTCTTT. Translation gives CASTQTGSKTEAFF.

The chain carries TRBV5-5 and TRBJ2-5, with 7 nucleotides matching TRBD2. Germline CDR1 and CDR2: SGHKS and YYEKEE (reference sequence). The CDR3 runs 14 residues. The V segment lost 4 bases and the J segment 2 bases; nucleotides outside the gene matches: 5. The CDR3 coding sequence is TGTGCCAGCAGCCAGCCCGGGGGGCAAGAGACCCAGTACTTC. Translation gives CASSQPGGQETQYF. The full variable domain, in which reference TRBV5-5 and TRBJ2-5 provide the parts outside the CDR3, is DAGVTQSPTHLIKTRGQQVTLRCSPISGHKSVSWYQQVLGQGPQFIFQYYEKEERGRGNFPDRFSARQFPNYSSELNVNALLLGDSALYLCASSQPGGQETQYFGPGTRLLVL.

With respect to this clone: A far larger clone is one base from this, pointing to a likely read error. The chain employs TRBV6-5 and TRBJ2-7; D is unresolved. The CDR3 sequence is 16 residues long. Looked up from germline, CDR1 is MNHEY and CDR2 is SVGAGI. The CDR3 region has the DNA TGTGCCAGCAGTTACTCGCCTACTCAGAGCTCCTACGGGCAGTACTTC. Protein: CASSYSPTQSSYGQYF.

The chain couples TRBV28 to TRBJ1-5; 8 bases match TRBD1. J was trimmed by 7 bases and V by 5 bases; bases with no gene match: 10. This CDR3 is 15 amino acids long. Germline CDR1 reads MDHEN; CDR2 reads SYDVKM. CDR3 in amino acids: CASSPDREKGQPQHF. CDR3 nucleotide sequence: TGTGCCAGCAGTCCGGACAGGGAAAAAGGACAGCCCCAGCATTTT.

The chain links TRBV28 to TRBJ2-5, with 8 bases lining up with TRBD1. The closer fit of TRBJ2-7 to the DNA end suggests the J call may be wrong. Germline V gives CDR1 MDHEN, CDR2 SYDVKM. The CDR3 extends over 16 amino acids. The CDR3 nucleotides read TGTGCCAGCAGTGGACAGGGAACCACTCTCCCCCACGAGCAGTACTTC. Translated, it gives CASSGQGTTLPHEQYF.